This entry describes one TCR beta chain. The antigen is undetermined. The source of the sample is a study of T-cell memory formation after mild COVID-19. General observations from the study: Contracting clones, day 15 to 85, had balanced CD4/CD8, and later expanders favored CD4+.

TCRalpha and TCRbeta libraries used 5'RACE with constant-segment primers and UMIs. TCRdb reprocessed the 5' RACE reads via MiXCR and lists one record per CDR3 protein. The table includes 310,000 or so distinct CDR3 sequences, 15% to 20% detected once. The CDR3 spans 15 residues. The germline V gene encodes CDR1 LNHDA and CDR2 SQIVND (reference sequence). The ends were cut back, 0 bases at V and 2 bases at J, with 11 bases in the middle. This receptor was identified in a man aged 18 to 35 who had mild COVID-19 (a few samples of this study predate the infection). Cell type and time point are not known. Source material: PBMCs or a T cell subset sorted from them (not recorded which). The V gene is TRBV19, the J gene TRBJ2-7; the D gene is possibly TRBD2 (5 bases). The CDR3 nucleotides read TGTGCCAGTAGTATAGATCATGGAGGTCCCTACGAGCAGTACTTC. Protein: CASSIDHGGPYEQYF.